This record covers a single T cell receptor beta chain. This entry is derived from a study of blood T cell repertoires in COVID-19. About the study: The origin of the acute and convalescent COVID-19 samples was the United States, Italy and Spain.

In the original analysis: Reference gene primers were amplified, and this amplification served to estimate nucleated cell counts. TCRdb's copy holds only in-frame clones and misses some; the assay was immunoSEQ multiplex PCR. V and J calls plus clone size are reproduced from that table; the DNA served to infer D and trimming. The repertoire holds fewer than 250,000 clones, with 65% to 90% as singletons. The ends were cut back, 2 bases at V and 7 bases at J, with 12 bases in the middle. This CDR3 has 13 amino acids. CDR1 GTSNPN and CDR2 SVGIG come from the germline V gene (reference sequence). The receptor was derived from a woman aged 45-65 years with acute COVID-19. The chain is built from TRBV30 and TRBJ1-5, with D possibly TRBD1 on 5 matching bases. Sequenced sample: PBMCs or T cells enriched from blood (not recorded which). CDR3 DNA sequence: TGTGCCTGGAGTAGGGGATCCGGACAGCCCCAGCATTTT. Its protein is CAWSRGSGQPQHF.